This TCR beta chain was recorded in a study of cytomegalovirus exposure and HLA in healthy donors. Study results and caveats: Per a later analysis, 18,000 or so TCR beta sequences showed association with HLA alleles at 0.05 false discovery rate.

The germline V gene has CDR1 MNHEY and CDR2 SMNVEV (reference sequence). Between the trimmed V and J ends, which lost 5 bases and 10 bases, there was a span of 12 bases. CDR3 length: 13 residues. PCR employed 60 Vbeta and 13 Jbeta primers. Data came from immunoSEQ multiplex PCR; TCRdb stores just in-frame clones and leaves some out. Of over 95,000 clones in the sample, around 77% were seen once. Regarding this clone: The target antigen is unknown.

Donors counted as nominally healthy when sampled, yet unrecorded immune exposures were likely. The source is a man aged 40-49 years in good health and CMV-seropositive. This rearrangement joins TRBV27 to TRBJ1-6, with D uncertain. The sequenced material came from PBMCs. The CDR3 nucleotides are TGTGCCAGCAGTATCTTCTTTCTGTCACCCCTCCACTTT. This gives the protein CASSIFFLSPLHF.